This T cell receptor beta chain was captured in a study of shared clonotypes between healthy human individuals (dated by TCRdb to about 2020). Notes on the research overall: The cohort included a few men and a couple of women between 18 and 49 years of age. Leukapheresis yielded between about 0.85 and 10 billion PBMCs per donor. For each donor, CD4 naive and CD4 memory were each run on three plates, CD8 naive on two plates, and CD8 memory on one plate. Libraries were prepared and TCR repertoires were sequenced by different laboratories using diverse techniques, in order to increase sequencing depth and limit assay-specific biases. To estimate repertoire size and how much clonotype sharing occurs between individuals, the study deeply sequenced the blood TCR repertoires of roughly 5 healthy adults. Paper-wide results and their limitations: Only blood was sampled, and tissue TCR repertoires likely differ from those in blood. About 5% of naive CD4, 3% to 4% of naive CD8, about 2.4% of memory CD4, and over 0.35% of memory CD8 clonotypes were shared across several donors. Even with the large sequencing depth, rarefaction of the sorted-subset datasets indicated that sequencing was incomplete. Based on pairwise subsampling, the degree of clonotype sharing among donors was expected to be affected by sequencing depth. Naive subsets generally had larger estimated clonotype richness than memory subsets. Clonotypes shared by all four sorted-subset donors showed higher generation probabilities than non-shared clonotypes. Because the study included only a small number of donors, the genetic and exposure-history diversity represented was limited.

Using the deep immunoSEQ assay, multiplex PCR amplified TCR CDR3 regions from genomic DNA. Extracted genomic DNA from each cell subset was spread evenly across all wells of several immunoSEQ 96-well plates, with each plate serving as a replicate. For sorted subsets, each replicate PCR was loaded with about 200 ng genomic DNA, equivalent to 25,000 to 30,000 T cell genomes. The purified libraries were quantified using a Qubit 3.0 fluorometer, sized with a Bioanalyzer 2100, and then quantified again using the KAPA Library Quantification kit. Every immunoSEQ 96-well plate was sequenced on a separate single-read 150-cycle Illumina NextSeq 550 flow cell. As for the authors' bioinformatics: The immunoSEQ output contained only junctional sequences without quality scores, so filtering could not match that applied to full-length reads. To assign V/J genes and CDR3, sequences were annotated using PyIR, a Python wrapper for IgBLAST v1.9, with IMGT germline references. Reads with weak V/J assignments (E-value above 1e-6), missing CDR3, stop codons, out-of-frame junctions, or ambiguous translated residues were removed. V3J clonotypes were defined as sequences sharing the same inferred V gene, J gene, and CDR3 amino acid sequence. Percentage overlap between repertoires was calculated by dividing the number of shared unique clonotypes by the size of the smaller repertoire. Richness of each repertoire was evaluated using RTK rarefaction, the Chao1 estimator, and Recon v2.1 estimates of unobserved clonotypes. Generation probabilities for all TCRbeta clonotypes obtained by the gDNA method from four donors were computed using OLGA. Imported from immuneACCESS, the table was reduced by TCRdb to in-frame sequences with V and J called. These copies leave out some clones; in studies compared against another copy, an unresolved V gene accounts for under half, and the cause of the remainder is not known. The V and J calls and clone size were taken over from that table, and D and trimming were inferred from the DNA. The sample includes approximately 720,000 clones, with around 72% observed a single time. The top ten hold around 2% of the sample.

The donors were healthy, HIV-negative adults with no recently reported acute infections or vaccinations. Every donor was a Caucasian adult residing in Nashville, Tennessee, USA. CD4+ T cells were enriched by magnetic negative selection; naive cells were then positively selected on CD45RA, and the negative fraction formed the memory subset. After blood collection by leukapheresis, PBMCs were isolated using Ficoll-Histopaque density gradient centrifugation and then cryopreserved in the vapor phase of liquid nitrogen. Analytical flow cytometry was used to check the purity and quantity of each magnetically sorted T cell population. Genomic DNA was isolated from every sorted fraction and measured by UV absorbance on a Nanodrop 2000c. CDR1 and CDR2 were assigned from the germline V gene (reference sequence) as LNHDA and SQIVND. The CDR3 measures 16 amino acids from cysteine to phenylalanine. Only the CDR3 part of the read is kept: 48 bases, read in frame from the first base. V drops 6 bases and J drops 0 bases, leaving 15 bases in between.

Concerning this clone: Its recognized antigen is unknown. No per-base quality is available; no much larger clone lies one base away.

What was sequenced was memory CD4+ T cells sorted from blood. This specimen's cell subset or site label, per the study, means: CD45RA-negative fraction. The TCR originated in a woman in her twenties or thirties in good health. This receptor chain uses TRBV19 and TRBJ1-5; too little of a D gene remains to name it. The CDR3 protein is CASSPVWTDSNQPQHF. The DNA sequence reads TGTGCCAGTAGCCCCGTATGGACGGATAGCAATCAGCCCCAGCATTTT.